The sequence of this T cell receptor (beta chain) was determined in a study of control samples from healthy donors and cancer patients. This CDR3 contains 13 residues. V was clipped by 4 bases and J by 5 bases, with 11 bases between them. Germline CDR1 and CDR2: SGHDN and FVKESK. Some clones are missing from TCRdb's copy, which holds only in-frame ones; the method was immunoSEQ multiplex PCR. The sample holds around 58,000 clones, around 96% seen once. This receptor was taken from a woman under 30 in good health. Sequencing used blood. V gene TRBV14 combines with J gene TRBJ1-2; possible D gene TRBD1, 6 bases. Written as DNA, the CDR3 is TGTGCCAGCAGCCTGGCAGGGGTGTATGGCTACACCTTC. It yields the protein CASSLAGVYGYTF.